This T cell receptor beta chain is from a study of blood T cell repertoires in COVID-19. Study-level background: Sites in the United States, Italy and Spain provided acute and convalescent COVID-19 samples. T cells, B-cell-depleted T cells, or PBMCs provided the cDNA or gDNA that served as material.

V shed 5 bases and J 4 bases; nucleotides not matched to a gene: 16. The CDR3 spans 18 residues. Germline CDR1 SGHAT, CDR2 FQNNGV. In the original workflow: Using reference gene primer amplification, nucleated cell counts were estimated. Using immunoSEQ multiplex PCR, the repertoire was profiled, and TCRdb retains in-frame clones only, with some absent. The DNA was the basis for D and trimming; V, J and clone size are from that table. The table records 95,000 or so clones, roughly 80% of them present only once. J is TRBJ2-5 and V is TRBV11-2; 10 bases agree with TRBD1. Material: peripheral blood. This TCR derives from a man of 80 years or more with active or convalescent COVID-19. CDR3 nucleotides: TGTGCCAGCAGCAACCGGGACAGGGGCCAAGTGGGGGGAGAGACCCAGTACTTC. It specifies CASSNRDRGQVGGETQYF.